These 14 T cell receptor beta chains share one sample of origin, sequenced in a study of T cell responses to AZD1222 COVID-19 vaccine. Measured with immunoSEQ multiplex PCR; TCRdb has only the in-frame clones, and not every one. The sample holds 140,000 to 150,000 clones; about 92% are singletons and the top ten take roughly 9.1%. The sequenced sample was peripheral blood, obtained on day 0 of AZD1222 vaccination. These receptors came from an adult in good health.

The chain recombines TRBV7-9 with TRBJ1-1; D gene ambiguous. Trimming removed 1 base from V and 6 bases from J, with 6 bases in between. This CDR3 is built from 12 residues. The germline V gene has CDR1 SEHNR and CDR2 FQNEAQ (reference sequence). The CDR3 nucleotides read TGTGCCAGCAGCTTAGGGGTTTCTGAAGCTTTCTTT. Its translation: CASSLGVSEAFF.

The gene calls are TRBV6-5 and TRBJ1-3; maybe TRBD1 (5 bases). The V gene's germline CDR1 is MNHEY and CDR2 SVGAGI. This CDR3 is 15 amino acids long. V lost 3 bases to trimming and J lost 1 base, with 10 bases between them. CDR3: CASSYRQMSGNTIYF. CDR3 nucleotides: TGTGCCAGCAGTTATCGACAGATGTCTGGAAACACCATATATTTT.

The chain carries TRBV19 and TRBJ1-2; D is possibly TRBD1 (6 bases). This CDR3 comprises 18 residues. The germline gives CDR1 LNHDA, CDR2 SQIVND (reference sequence). V lost 7 bases and J lost 5, with 29 bases in between. In DNA, the CDR3 is TGTGCCAGTATCGGGGAGACGAACCCGGGACAAAGGGCTTATGGCTACACCTTC. This codes for CASIGETNPGQRAYGYTF. The full variable domain, with the rest looked up from reference TRBV19 and TRBJ1-2, is DGGITQSPKYLFRKEGQNVTLSCEQNLNHDAMYWYRQDPGQGLRLIYYSQIVNDFQKGDIAEGYSVSREKKESFPLTVTSAQKNPTAFYLCASIGETNPGQRAYGYTFGSGTRLTVV.

The sample holds one count of this clone. The chain carries TRBV19 and TRBJ1-4; no definite D call. The CDR3 length is 14 residues. Germline V gene sequence: CDR1 LNHDA, CDR2 SQIVND (reference sequence). Trimming took off 6 bases at V and 0 bases at J, with 8 bases between the two ends. Written as DNA, the CDR3 is TGTGCCAGTAGACTGGCAGCAACTAATGAAAAACTGTTTTTT. Encoded protein: CASRLAATNEKLFF.

This sequence joins TRBV7-9 and TRBJ1-2; D ambiguous. Germline V gene lookup returns CDR1 SEHNR and CDR2 FQNEAQ (reference sequence). CDR3 size: 12 residues. V gave up 8 bases and J gave up 5 bases, with 12 bases separating them. CDR3 loop: CASATLGYGYTF. The CDR3 DNA sequence: TGTGCCAGCGCCACCCTCGGTTATGGCTACACCTTC.

The chain recombines TRBV11-3 with TRBJ1-6, with D possibly matching TRBD1 (5 bases). V was trimmed by 3 bases and J by 8 bases, leaving 11 bases between them. The V gene's germline CDR1 is SGHNT and CDR2 YENEEA. The CDR3 covers 14 residues. CDR3 amino acids: CASSFSQGHSPLHF. CDR3 bases: TGTGCCAGCAGCTTTTCCCAGGGACATTCACCCCTCCACTTT.

The gene calls are TRBV4-1 and TRBJ1-1, with D uncertain. V lost 1 base to trimming and J lost 0 bases, with 12 bases between them. Germline V gene lookup returns CDR1 MGHRA and CDR2 YSYEKL. The CDR3 has 16 amino acids. The CDR3 sequence: CASSQGQGRLNTEAFF. The CDR3 nucleotides read TGCGCCAGCAGCCAAGGACAAGGTAGACTGAACACTGAAGCTTTCTTT.

The genes are TRBV10-3 and TRBJ1-1; weak D call: TRBD1 (5 bases). Germline lookup yields CDR1 ENHRY and CDR2 SYGVKD. The CDR3 is 14 residues long. V was clipped by 9 bases and J by 1 base, with 15 bases between them. The CDR3 region has the DNA TGTGCCATTAGACAGTCAACAAAGAACACTGAAGCTTTCTTT. Translation gives CAIRQSTKNTEAFF.

This sequence joins TRBV7-2 and TRBJ1-2; 7 nucleotides line up with TRBD1. V gave up 4 bases and J gave up 4 bases; unmatched junction bases: 9. CDR1 is SGHTA and CDR2 is FQGNSA in the germline V gene. The CDR3 is made up of 15 amino acids. The CDR3 nucleotides read TGTGCCAGCAGCTCAGGGGGTAACCCTTTCTATGGCTACACCTTC. This translates into CASSSGGNPFYGYTF.

V and J are TRBV19 and TRBJ1-6, with TRBD1 identical over 7 bases. Trimming removed 1 base from V and 7 bases from J; junction bases left unmatched: 1. The length of the CDR3 is 14 residues. The germline CDR1 and CDR2 sequences are LNHDA and SQIVND (reference sequence). The CDR3: CASSIVQGNSPLHF. The CDR3 nucleotides are TGTGCCAGTAGTATAGTACAGGGGAATTCACCCCTCCACTTT.

The V gene is TRBV4-2, the J gene TRBJ1-3, with TRBD1 matching over 9 bases. The CDR3 is 18 amino acids. The J segment lost 0 bases and the V segment lost 1 base, leaving 7 bases of the junction unmatched. Germline V lookup: CDR1 LGHNA, CDR2 YNFKEQ. The CDR3 nucleotides read TGTGCCAGCAGCCAAGTAATGGGACAGGGCGCCTCTGGAAACACCATATATTTT. Translated: CASSQVMGQGASGNTIYF.

J is TRBJ2-5 and V is TRBV6-2 or TRBV6-3; maybe TRBD2 (5 bases). Trimming removed 5 bases at V and 2 bases at J, with 12 bases between. The CDR3 is 14 amino acids. Germline CDR1 is MNHEY and CDR2 is SVGEGT. For the CDR3, the DNA is TGTGCCAGCAGTCGGGGTGAGGGACAAGAGACCCAGTACTTC. It is translated as CASSRGEGQETQYF.

The rearrangement uses TRBV4-3 and TRBJ1-4; D is uncertain. The CDR3 runs 14 residues. Germline V gives CDR1 LGHNA, CDR2 YSLEER. The V end lost 6 bases, the J end lost 6 bases, and 14 bases lay between the germline ends. This CDR3 reads CASSPGSEYEKLFF. In nucleotides, the CDR3 is TGCGCCAGCAGTCCCGGGTCTGAATATGAAAAACTGTTTTTT.

The rearrangement links TRBV27 to TRBJ2-3; possibly TRBD1 for D (6 bases). Germline loops: CDR1 MNHEY, CDR2 SMNVEV (reference sequence). With 5 bases removed from V and 4 bases from J, the gap between germline ends came to 19 bases. The CDR3 totals 16 residues. The CDR3 region is CASSLVPQGVADTQYF. DNA for the CDR3: TGTGCCAGCAGTCTTGTTCCACAGGGTGTCGCAGATACGCAGTATTTT.